Listed below are T cell receptor beta chains from one sample, sequenced in a study of blood T cells in healthy people across ages. TCRdb re-called the 5' RACE reads through MiXCR, storing one row per CDR3 protein. The sample shows fewer than 1,000,000 distinct CDR3 sequences, around 45% of them seen only once. The source material was blood. The source of these receptors is a man aged 80 or over in good health. The CDR3 runs from the conserved cysteine through the conserved F or W.

v_call	cdr3_aa
TRBV28	CASSSQGVSYNEQFF
TRBV6-2/TRBV6-3	CASSTLNEQFF
TRBV27	CASSAPGANLQETQYF
TRBV29-1	CSVGGTTAQTTSSTDTQYF
TRBV7-2	CASSRDGGGPEAQYF
TRBV6-2/TRBV6-3	CASSFNTGVYEQYF
TRBV6-6	CASSYGGTSSTDTQYF
TRBV7-2	CASSLTSSYEQYF
TRBV12-3/TRBV12-4	CASSLQGANSPLHF
TRBV6-2/TRBV6-3	CASSYRTGYQPQHF
TRBV19	CASSRQGLPGGYTF
TRBV27	CASSLSNNYEQYF
TRBV6-6	CASSSRGVRTDTQYF
TRBV25-1	CASSEYRLAARQTPNEQFF
TRBV10-3	CATHGTGEEKLFF
TRBV15	CATSGEGVLYNEQFF
TRBV29-1	CSVEGNGRSTDTQYF
TRBV27	CASSRRQGAAQYF
TRBV20-1	CSAGHRGSYNGQFF
TRBV7-2	CASSPGTGLGGYTF
TRBV9	CASSASLISTDTQYF
TRBV12-3/TRBV12-4	CASSSGQVGSGNTIYF
TRBV7-2	CASVLGQGYDGYTF
TRBV5-1	CASSLYDEQYF
TRBV18	CASSPPRTGGTDTQYF
TRBV15	CATSRDTNYGYTF
TRBV7-2	CASTRSGTHEQYF
TRBV20-1	CSARDLDRGSGYTF
TRBV28	CASSPSPRESSYEQYF
TRBV12-3/TRBV12-4	CASRQGPRSSGANVLTF
TRBV7-2	CASSLYGNEQFF
TRBV5-1	CASSLLAGGNTEAFF
TRBV20-1	CSASKGTPNEQFF
TRBV2	CASSSSGRQETQYF
TRBV5-1	CASSLRLASKETQYF
TRBV12-3/TRBV12-4	CASSLGTGKNTQYF
TRBV5-1	CASSTSTGLVDTQYF
TRBV12-3/TRBV12-4	CASSLARGRWTSPSETQYF
TRBV6-6	CASSSRLAGAPYEQYF
TRBV5-1	CASSLVQGFDEQYF
TRBV2	CASRVSTDTQYF